Listed below are T cell receptor beta chains from one sample, sequenced in a study of T cell responses to AZD1222 COVID-19 vaccine. TCRdb's copy holds only in-frame clones and misses some; the assay was immunoSEQ multiplex PCR. The sample lists under 200,000 clones, roughly 90% seen once, with roughly 4% in the top ten. The starting material was peripheral blood, obtained 28 days after the second AZD1222 dose. The receptors here all came from an adult who received the AZD1222 COVID-19 vaccine. CDR3s include the opening cysteine and the closing phenylalanine or tryptophan. The D gene is left open where the match is weak. Clone size is not always given. Where it is, it says once, few, many or a class for expanded clones.

J: TRBJ2-2; D: NA; size: NA; V: TRBV2; DNA: TGTGCCAGCAGTGAAAGCCAGGGTAGGACCGGGGAGCTGTTTTTT; CDR3: CASSESQGRTGELFF
J: TRBJ1-2; D: NA; size: NA; V: TRBV3-1/TRBV3-2; DNA: TGTGCCAGCAGCCCTACTATCGGGTCTTACTATGGCTACACCTTC; CDR3: CASSPTIGSYYGYTF
J: TRBJ1-2; D: NA; size: once; V: TRBV9; DNA: TGTGCCAGCAGCGGGGGACGGTCGAACTATGGCTACACCTTC; CDR3: CASSGGRSNYGYTF
J: TRBJ1-2; D: TRBD1; size: NA; V: TRBV25-1; DNA: TGTGCCAGCAAAGGGGGCGACTATGGCTACACCTTC; CDR3: CASKGGDYGYTF
J: TRBJ1-2; D: NA; size: NA; V: TRBV18; DNA: TGTGCCAGCTCACCCCCCGCCCGGACGAGCTATGGCTACACCTTC; CDR3: CASSPPARTSYGYTF
J: TRBJ1-5; D: NA; size: NA; V: TRBV12-3/TRBV12-4; DNA: TGTGCCAGCAGCCGCGGACGGAATCAGCCCCAGCATTTT; CDR3: CASSRGRNQPQHF
J: TRBJ2-3; D: NA; size: NA; V: TRBV10-1; DNA: TGCGCCAGCAGTGCTAACAACCTGGCGCAGTATTTT; CDR3: CASSANNLAQYF
J: TRBJ1-2; D: TRBD1; size: NA; V: TRBV27; DNA: TGTGCCAGCAGCGCCGACAGGGGTGCTGGCTACACCTTC; CDR3: CASSADRGAGYTF
J: TRBJ2-1; D: NA; size: NA; V: TRBV11-3; DNA: TGTGCCAGCAGCTTAGGGGGCGGAGTGTACAATGAGCAGTTCTTC; CDR3: CASSLGGGVYNEQFF
J: TRBJ1-2; D: NA; size: once; V: TRBV2; DNA: TGTGCCAGCAGGGCCCATGGGCGAGATGGCTACACCTTC; CDR3: CASRAHGRDGYTF
J: TRBJ1-5; D: NA; size: NA; V: TRBV4-1; DNA: TGCGCCAGCAGCCAAGAGGGCGGCGGGGGATCGAATCAGCCCCAGCATTTT; CDR3: CASSQEGGGGSNQPQHF
J: TRBJ1-3; D: NA; size: NA; V: TRBV12-3/TRBV12-4; DNA: TGTGCCAGCAGGACCCCGTCGGGAAACACCATATATTTT; CDR3: CASRTPSGNTIYF
J: TRBJ1-2; D: NA; size: NA; V: TRBV21-1; DNA: TGTGCCAGCAACTGGACAGGGAGGAATGGCTACACCTTC; CDR3: CASNWTGRNGYTF
J: TRBJ2-7; D: NA; size: NA; V: TRBV6-2/TRBV6-3; DNA: TGTGCCAGCAGTTACCCCGACAGGTTTTCTTCCTACGAGCAGTACTTC; CDR3: CASSYPDRFSSYEQYF
J: TRBJ1-1; D: NA; size: NA; V: TRBV15; DNA: TGTGCCACCAGCAGAGTATCCGGTCCAGAAGCTTTCTTT; CDR3: CATSRVSGPEAFF
J: TRBJ1-2; D: NA; size: NA; V: TRBV10-3; DNA: TGTGCCATCAGTGTGGATCCTAACTATGGCTACACCTTC; CDR3: CAISVDPNYGYTF
J: TRBJ1-2; D: NA; size: NA; V: TRBV6-5; DNA: TGTGCCAGCAGCCGCGACGCTAACTATGGCTACACCTTC; CDR3: CASSRDANYGYTF